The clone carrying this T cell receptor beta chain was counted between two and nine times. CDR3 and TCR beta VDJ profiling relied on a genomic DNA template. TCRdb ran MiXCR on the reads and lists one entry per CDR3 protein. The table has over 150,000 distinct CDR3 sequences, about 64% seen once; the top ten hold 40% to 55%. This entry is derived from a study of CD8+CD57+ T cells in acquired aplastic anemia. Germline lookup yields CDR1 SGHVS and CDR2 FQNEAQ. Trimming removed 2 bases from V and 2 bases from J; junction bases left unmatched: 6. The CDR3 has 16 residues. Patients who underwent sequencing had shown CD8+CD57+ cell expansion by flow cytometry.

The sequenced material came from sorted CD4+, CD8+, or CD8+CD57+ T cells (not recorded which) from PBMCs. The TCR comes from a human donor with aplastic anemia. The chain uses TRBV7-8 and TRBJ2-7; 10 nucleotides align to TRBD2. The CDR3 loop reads CASSLRALAGTYEQYF. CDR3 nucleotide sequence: TGTGCCAGCAGCTTACGCGCACTAGCGGGAACCTACGAGCAGTACTTC.